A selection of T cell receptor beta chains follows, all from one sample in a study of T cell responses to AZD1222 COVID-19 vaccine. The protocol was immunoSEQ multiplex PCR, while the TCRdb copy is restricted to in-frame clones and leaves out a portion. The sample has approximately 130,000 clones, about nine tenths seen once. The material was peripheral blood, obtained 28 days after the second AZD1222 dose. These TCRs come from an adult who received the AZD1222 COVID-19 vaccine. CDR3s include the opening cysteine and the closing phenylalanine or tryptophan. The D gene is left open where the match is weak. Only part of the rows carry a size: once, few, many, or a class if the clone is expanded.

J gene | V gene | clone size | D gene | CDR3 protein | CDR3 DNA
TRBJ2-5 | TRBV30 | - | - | CAWSGVRRAQYF | TGTGCCTGGAGTGGGGTGCGGCGGGCCCAGTACTTC
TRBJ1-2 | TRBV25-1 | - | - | CASSPPQQDSLYGYTF | TGTGCCAGCAGTCCCCCCCAACAGGATTCTCTTTATGGCTACACCTTC
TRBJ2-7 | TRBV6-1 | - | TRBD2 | CASSDNPASGRKREQYF | TGTGCCAGCAGTGACAACCCCGCTAGCGGGAGGAAACGCGAGCAGTACTTC
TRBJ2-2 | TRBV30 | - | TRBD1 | CAWNGQGPGELFF | TGTGCCTGGAACGGACAGGGGCCCGGGGAGCTGTTTTTT
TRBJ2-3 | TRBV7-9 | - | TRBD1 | CASGPTGVTDTQYF | TGTGCCAGCGGCCCAACAGGGGTTACAGATACGCAGTATTTT
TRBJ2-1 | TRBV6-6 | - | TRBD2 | CASSSTGTSGNNEQFF | TGTGCCAGCAGTTCCACCGGGACTAGCGGGAACAATGAGCAGTTCTTC
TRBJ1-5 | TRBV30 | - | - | CAWNLFDQPQHF | TGTGCCTGGAACCTATTTGATCAGCCCCAGCATTTT
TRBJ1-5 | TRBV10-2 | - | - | CASSEIDSNQPQHF | TGCGCCAGCAGTGAGATAGATAGCAATCAGCCCCAGCATTTT
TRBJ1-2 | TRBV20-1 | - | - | CSASLLVNYGYTF | TGCAGTGCTAGTTTGTTGGTAAACTATGGCTACACCTTC
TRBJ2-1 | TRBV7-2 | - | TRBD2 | CASSAARDAGGFF | TGTGCCAGCAGCGCAGCGAGGGACGCGGGAGGGTTCTTC
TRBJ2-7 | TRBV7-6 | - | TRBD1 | CASSPTGGIYEQYF | TGTGCCAGCAGCCCCACAGGGGGTATCTACGAGCAGTACTTC
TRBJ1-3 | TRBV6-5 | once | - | CASSYSRGSGNTIYF | TGTGCCAGCAGTTACTCGAGGGGGTCTGGAAACACCATATATTTT
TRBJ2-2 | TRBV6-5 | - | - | CASSLRQGNTGELFF | TGTGCCAGCAGTTTGAGGCAGGGGAACACCGGGGAGCTGTTTTTT
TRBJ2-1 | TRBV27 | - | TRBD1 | CASTQPFGTASEQFF | TGTGCCAGCACCCAACCTTTCGGGACAGCGAGTGAGCAGTTCTTC
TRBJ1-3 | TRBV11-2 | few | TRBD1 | CASRQPGQGSRSSGNTIYF | TGTGCCAGCAGACAACCGGGACAGGGGTCCCGGAGCTCTGGAAACACCATATATTTT
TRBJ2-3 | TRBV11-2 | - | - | CASSFSDPDTQYF | TGTGCCAGCAGCTTCAGCGATCCAGATACGCAGTATTTT
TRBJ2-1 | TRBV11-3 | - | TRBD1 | CASSHRDREDNEQFF | TGTGCCAGCAGCCACCGGGACAGGGAGGACAATGAGCAGTTCTTC
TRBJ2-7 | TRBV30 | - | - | CAWSVVDGPYEQYF | TGTGCCTGGAGTGTAGTGGACGGCCCCTACGAGCAGTACTTC
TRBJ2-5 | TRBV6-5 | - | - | CASSSRGREKETQYF | TGTGCCAGCAGTTCCAGGGGGCGGGAGAAAGAGACCCAGTACTTC
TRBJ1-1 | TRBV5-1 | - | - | CASRDGADTEAFF | TGCGCCAGCAGGGACGGAGCGGACACTGAAGCTTTCTTT
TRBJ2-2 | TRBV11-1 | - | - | CASSLGSPDTGELFF | TGTGCCAGCAGCTTGGGCAGTCCAGACACCGGGGAGCTGTTTTTT
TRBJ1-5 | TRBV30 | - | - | CAWSVTSNQPQHF | TGTGCCTGGAGTGTGACTAGCAATCAGCCCCAGCATTTT
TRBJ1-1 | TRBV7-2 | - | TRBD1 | CASSPRQGGATEAFF | TGTGCCAGCAGCCCGAGACAGGGAGGAGCCACTGAAGCTTTCTTT
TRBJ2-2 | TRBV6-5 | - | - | CASMRDLNTGELFF | TGTGCCAGCATGCGGGACTTAAACACCGGGGAGCTGTTTTTT
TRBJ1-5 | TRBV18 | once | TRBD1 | CASSPLDRGQPQHF | TGTGCCAGCTCACCACTAGACAGGGGCCAGCCCCAGCATTTT
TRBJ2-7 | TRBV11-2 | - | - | CASSLALAASYF | TGTGCCAGCAGCTTAGCTCTAGCAGCAAGTTACTTC
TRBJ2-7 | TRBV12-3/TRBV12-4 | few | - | CASSLSRSYEQYF | TGTGCCAGCAGTTTGTCTCGCTCCTACGAGCAGTACTTC
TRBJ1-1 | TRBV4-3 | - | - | CASSQDGLSGDTEAFF | TGCGCCAGCAGCCAGGATGGACTATCTGGGGACACTGAAGCTTTCTTT
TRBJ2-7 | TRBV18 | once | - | CASSLQDSFYEQYF | TGTGCCAGCTCACTGCAGGACAGCTTCTACGAGCAGTACTTC
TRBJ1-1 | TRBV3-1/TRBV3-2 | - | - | CASSQSGGGYTEAFF | TGTGCCAGCAGCCAAAGTGGCGGGGGCTACACTGAAGCTTTCTTT
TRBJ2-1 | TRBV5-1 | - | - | CASSWWTAYNEQFF | TGCGCCAGCAGCTGGTGGACAGCCTACAATGAGCAGTTCTTC
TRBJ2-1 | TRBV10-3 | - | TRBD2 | CAIKNSGSPYNEQFF | TGTGCCATCAAGAATAGCGGGTCCCCCTACAATGAGCAGTTCTTC
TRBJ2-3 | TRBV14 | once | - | CASSRFSRQLTDTQYF | TGTGCCAGCAGCCGGTTTTCCCGACAGCTCACAGATACGCAGTATTTT
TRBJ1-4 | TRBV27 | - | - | CASSLSRSNEKLFF | TGTGCCAGCAGTTTATCCAGGAGTAATGAAAAACTGTTTTTT
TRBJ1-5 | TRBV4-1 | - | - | CASSQVGRGSNQPQHF | TGCGCCAGCAGCCAAGTAGGACGCGGTAGCAATCAGCCCCAGCATTTT
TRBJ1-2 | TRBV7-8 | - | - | CASSLANTGYYGYTF | TGTGCCAGCAGCTTAGCGAATACAGGGTACTATGGCTACACCTTC
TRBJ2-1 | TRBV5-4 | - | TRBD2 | CASGPLAGGYNEQFF | TGTGCCAGCGGACCCCTAGCGGGAGGGTATAATGAGCAGTTCTTC
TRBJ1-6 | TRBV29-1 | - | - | CSVDGYQGSNSPLHF | TGCAGCGTTGACGGATACCAGGGAAGTAATTCACCCCTCCACTTT
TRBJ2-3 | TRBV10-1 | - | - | CASSESTDTQYF | TGCGCCAGCAGTGAGTCCACAGATACGCAGTATTTT
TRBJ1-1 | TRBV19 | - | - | CATEFGRMGAEAFF | TGTGCCACCGAGTTTGGGCGGATGGGGGCTGAAGCTTTCTTT
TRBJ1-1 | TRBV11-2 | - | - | CASSLERAGRTEAFF | TGTGCCAGCAGCTTAGAAAGGGCAGGGCGCACTGAAGCTTTCTTT
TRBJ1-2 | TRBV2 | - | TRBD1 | CASSPQGAQNYGYTF | TGTGCCAGCAGCCCACAGGGGGCGCAGAACTATGGCTACACCTTC